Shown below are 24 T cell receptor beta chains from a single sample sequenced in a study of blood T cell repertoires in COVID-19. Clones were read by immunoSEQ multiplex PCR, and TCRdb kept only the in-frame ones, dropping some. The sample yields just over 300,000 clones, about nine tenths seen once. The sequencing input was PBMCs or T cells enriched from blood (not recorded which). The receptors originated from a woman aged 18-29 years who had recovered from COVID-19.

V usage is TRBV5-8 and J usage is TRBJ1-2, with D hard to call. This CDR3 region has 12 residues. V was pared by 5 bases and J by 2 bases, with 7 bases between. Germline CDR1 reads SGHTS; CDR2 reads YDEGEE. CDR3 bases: TGTGCCAGCAGTCTTCGGAACTATGGCTACACCTTC. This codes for CASSLRNYGYTF.

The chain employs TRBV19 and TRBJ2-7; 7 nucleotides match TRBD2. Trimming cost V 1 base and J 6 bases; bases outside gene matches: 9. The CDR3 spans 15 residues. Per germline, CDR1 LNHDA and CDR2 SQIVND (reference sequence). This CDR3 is CASSIALTGGPEQYF. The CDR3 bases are TGTGCCAGTAGTATAGCTTTGACGGGGGGTCCCGAGCAGTACTTC.

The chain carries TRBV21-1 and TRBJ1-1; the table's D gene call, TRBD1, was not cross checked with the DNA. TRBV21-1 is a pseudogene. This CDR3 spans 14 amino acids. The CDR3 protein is CASSIGQTNTEAFF. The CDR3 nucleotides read TGTGCCAGCAGCATAGGACAGACGAACACTGAAGCTTTCTTT.

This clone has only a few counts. CDR3 residues: CASTASGGIPYEQYF. The CDR3 nucleotides are TGTGCCAGCACCGCTAGCGGGGGCATCCCCTACGAGCAGTACTTC. The rearrangement joins TRBV7-2 to TRBJ2-7, with TRBD2 matching over 10 bases. Germline V gene data show CDR1 as SGHTA and CDR2 as FQGNSA. Unmatched junction bases numbered 8, after V lost 7 bases and J lost 2 bases. There are 15 residues in the CDR3.

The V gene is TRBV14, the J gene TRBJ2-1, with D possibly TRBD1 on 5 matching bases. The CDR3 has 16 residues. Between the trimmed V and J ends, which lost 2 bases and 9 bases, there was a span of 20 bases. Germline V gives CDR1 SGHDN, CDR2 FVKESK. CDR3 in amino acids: CASSQRIGAATGEQFF. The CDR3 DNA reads TGTGCCAGCAGCCAACGCATTGGGGCAGCCACGGGTGAGCAGTTCTTC.

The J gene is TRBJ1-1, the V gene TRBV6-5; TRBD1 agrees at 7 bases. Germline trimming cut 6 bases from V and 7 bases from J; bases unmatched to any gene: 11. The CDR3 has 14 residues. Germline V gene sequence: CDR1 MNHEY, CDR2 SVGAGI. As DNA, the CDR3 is TGTGCCAGCAGGCGAGACAGGGACAAGTTTGAAGCTTTCTTT. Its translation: CASRRDRDKFEAFF.

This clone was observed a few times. The CDR3: CASGRDTRGNTEAFF. As DNA, the CDR3 is TGTGCTAGTGGCCGGGACACCCGGGGGAACACTGAAGCTTTCTTT. The V gene is TRBV12-5, the J gene TRBJ1-1, with D perhaps matching TRBD1 (6 bases). CDR3 size: 15 residues. Germline CDR1 is LGHNT and CDR2 is FRNRAP. Trimming removed 6 bases from V and 1 base from J, with 15 bases in between.

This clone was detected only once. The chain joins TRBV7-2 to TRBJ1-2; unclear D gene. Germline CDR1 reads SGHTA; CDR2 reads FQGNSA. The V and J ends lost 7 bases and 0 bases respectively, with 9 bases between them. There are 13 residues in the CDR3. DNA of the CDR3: TGTGCCAGCAAATTTCCGTCTAACTATGGCTACACCTTC. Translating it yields CASKFPSNYGYTF.

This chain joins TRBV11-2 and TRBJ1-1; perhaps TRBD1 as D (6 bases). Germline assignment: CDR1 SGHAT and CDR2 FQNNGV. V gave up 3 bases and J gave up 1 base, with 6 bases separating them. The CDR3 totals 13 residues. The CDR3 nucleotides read TGTGCCAGCAGCTTGGACAGGAACACTGAAGCTTTCTTT. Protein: CASSLDRNTEAFF. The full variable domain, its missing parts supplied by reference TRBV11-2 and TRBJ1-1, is EAGVAQSPRYKIIEKRQSVAFWCNPISGHATLYWYQQILGQGPKLLIQFQNNGVVDDSQLPKDRFSAERLKGVDSTLKIQPAKLEDSAVYLCASSLDRNTEAFFGQGTRLTVV.

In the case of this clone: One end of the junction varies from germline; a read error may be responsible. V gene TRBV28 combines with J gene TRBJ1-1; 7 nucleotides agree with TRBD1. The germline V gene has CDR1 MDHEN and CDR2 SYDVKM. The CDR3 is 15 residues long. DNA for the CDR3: TGTGCCAGCAGTCCAGGGGGTATGGTGAAGACTGAAGCTTTCTTT. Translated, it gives CASSPGGMVKTEAFF. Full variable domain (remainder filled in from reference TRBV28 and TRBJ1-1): DVKVTQSSRYLVKRTGEKVFLECVQDMDHENMFWYRQDPGLGLRLIYFSYDVKMKEKGDIPEGYSVSREKKERFSLILESASTNQTSMYLCASSPGGMVKTEAFFGQGTRLTVV.

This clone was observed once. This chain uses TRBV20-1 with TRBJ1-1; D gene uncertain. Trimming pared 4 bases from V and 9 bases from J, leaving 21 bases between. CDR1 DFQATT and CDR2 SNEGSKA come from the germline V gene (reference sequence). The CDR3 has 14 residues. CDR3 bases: TGCAGTGCTACTGACGGGAGTCGAGTCAATAAAGCTTTCTTT. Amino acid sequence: CSATDGSRVNKAFF.

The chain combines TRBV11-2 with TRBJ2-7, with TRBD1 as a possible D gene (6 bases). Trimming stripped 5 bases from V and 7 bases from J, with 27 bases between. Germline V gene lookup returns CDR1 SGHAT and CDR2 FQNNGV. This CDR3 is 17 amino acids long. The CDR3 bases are TGTGCCAGCAGCCCAAATAACTACAGGGCTCGCATCTGGGAGCAGTACTTC. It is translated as CASSPNNYRARIWEQYF.

The CDR3 loop reads CASRDISQETQYF. CDR3 bases: TGTGCCAGCAGGGACATCTCCCAAGAGACCCAGTACTTC. The genes are TRBV7-9 and TRBJ2-5; tentative D call: TRBD1 (5 bases). Trimming cost V 6 bases and J 1 base, with 9 bases left between them. The CDR3 totals 13 residues. Germline loops: CDR1 SEHNR, CDR2 FQNEAQ (reference sequence).

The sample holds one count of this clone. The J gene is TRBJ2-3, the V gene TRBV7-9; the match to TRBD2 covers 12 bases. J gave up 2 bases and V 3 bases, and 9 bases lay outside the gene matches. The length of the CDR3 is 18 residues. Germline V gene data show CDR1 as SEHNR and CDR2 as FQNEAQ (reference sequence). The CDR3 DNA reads TGTGCCAGCAGCTTGGCCAAACTAGCGGGAGGACACACAGATACGCAGTATTTT. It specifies CASSLAKLAGGHTDTQYF.

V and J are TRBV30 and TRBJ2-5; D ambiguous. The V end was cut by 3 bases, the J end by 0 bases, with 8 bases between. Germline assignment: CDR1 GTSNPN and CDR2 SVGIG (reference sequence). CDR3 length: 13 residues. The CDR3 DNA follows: TGTGCCTGGAGATCGGAGAACCAAGAGACCCAGTACTTC. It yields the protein CAWRSENQETQYF.

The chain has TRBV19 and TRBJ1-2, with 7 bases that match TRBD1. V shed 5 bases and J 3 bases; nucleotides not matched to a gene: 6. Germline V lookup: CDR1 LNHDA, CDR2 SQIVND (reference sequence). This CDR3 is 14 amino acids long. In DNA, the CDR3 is TGTGCCAGTAGTGTCACTACAGGGGACTATGGCTACACCTTC. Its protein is CASSVTTGDYGYTF.

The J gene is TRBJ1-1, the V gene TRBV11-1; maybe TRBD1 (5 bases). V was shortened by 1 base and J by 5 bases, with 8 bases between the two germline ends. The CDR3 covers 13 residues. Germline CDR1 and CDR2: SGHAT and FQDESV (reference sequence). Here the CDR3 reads CASSLERGTEAFF. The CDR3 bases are TGTGCCAGCAGCTTAGAAAGGGGAACTGAAGCTTTCTTT. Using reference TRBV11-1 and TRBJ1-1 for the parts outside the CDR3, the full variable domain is EAEVAQSPRYKITEKSQAVAFWCDPISGHATLYWYRQILGQGPELLVQFQDESVVDDSQLPKDRFSAERLKGVDSTLKIQPAELGDSAMYLCASSLERGTEAFFGQGTRLTVV.

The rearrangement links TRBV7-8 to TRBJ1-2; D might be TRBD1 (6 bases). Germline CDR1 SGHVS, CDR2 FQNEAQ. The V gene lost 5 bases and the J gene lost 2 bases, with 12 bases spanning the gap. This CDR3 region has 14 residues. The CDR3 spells CASSPRDTNYGYTF. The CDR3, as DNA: TGTGCCAGCAGCCCCCGGGACACCAACTATGGCTACACCTTC. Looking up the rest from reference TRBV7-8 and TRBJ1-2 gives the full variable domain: GAGVSQSPRYKVAKRGQDVALRCDPISGHVSLFWYQQALGQGPEFLTYFQNEAQLDKSGLPSDRFFAERPEGSVSTLKIQRTQQEDSAVYLCASSPRDTNYGYTFGSGTRLTVV.

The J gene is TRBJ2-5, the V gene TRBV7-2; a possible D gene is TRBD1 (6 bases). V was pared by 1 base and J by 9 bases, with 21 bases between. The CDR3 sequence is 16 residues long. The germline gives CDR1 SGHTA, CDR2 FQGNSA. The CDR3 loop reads CASSLEWTAAPEAQYF. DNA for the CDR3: TGTGCCAGCAGCTTAGAGTGGACAGCGGCCCCCGAGGCCCAGTACTTC.

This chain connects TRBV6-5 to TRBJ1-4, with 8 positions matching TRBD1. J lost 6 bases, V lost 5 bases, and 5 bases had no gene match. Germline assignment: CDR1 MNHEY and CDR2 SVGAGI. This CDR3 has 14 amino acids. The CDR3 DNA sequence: TGTGCCAGCAGTATAAGGGACAGGCATGAAAAACTGTTTTTT. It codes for CASSIRDRHEKLFF.

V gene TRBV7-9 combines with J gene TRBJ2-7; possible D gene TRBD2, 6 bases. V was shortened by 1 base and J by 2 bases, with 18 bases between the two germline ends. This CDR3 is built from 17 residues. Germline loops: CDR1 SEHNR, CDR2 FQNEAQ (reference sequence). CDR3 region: CASSLVPGLKPPYEQYF. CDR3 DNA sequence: TGTGCCAGCAGCTTAGTCCCGGGACTCAAGCCCCCCTACGAGCAGTACTTC.

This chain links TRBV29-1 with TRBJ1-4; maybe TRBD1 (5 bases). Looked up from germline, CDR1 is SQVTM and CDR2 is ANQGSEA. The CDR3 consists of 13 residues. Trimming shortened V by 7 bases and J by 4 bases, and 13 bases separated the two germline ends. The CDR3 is CSAYRGINEKLFF. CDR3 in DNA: TGCAGCGCCTACCGGGGGATTAATGAAAAACTGTTTTTT. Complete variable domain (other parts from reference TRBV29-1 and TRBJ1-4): SAVISQKPSRDICQRGTSLTIQCQVDSQVTMMFWYRQQPGQSLTLIATANQGSEATYESGFVIDKFPISRPNLTFSTLTVSNMSPEDSSIYLCSAYRGINEKLFFGSGTQLSVL.

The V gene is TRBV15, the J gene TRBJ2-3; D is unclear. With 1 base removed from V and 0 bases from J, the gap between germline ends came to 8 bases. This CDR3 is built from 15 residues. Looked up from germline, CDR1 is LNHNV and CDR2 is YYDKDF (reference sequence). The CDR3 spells CATSRGAQSTDTQYF. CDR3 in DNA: TGTGCCACCAGCAGAGGGGCACAGAGCACAGATACGCAGTATTTT.

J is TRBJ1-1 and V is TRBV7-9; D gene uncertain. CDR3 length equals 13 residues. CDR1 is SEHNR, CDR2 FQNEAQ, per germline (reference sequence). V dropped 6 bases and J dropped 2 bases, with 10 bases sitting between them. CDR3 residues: CASRPTGNTEAFF. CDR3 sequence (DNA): TGTGCCAGCAGACCTACGGGAAACACTGAAGCTTTCTTT.